This T cell receptor (beta chain) was found in a study of radiation and T cells in renal cell carcinoma. Study summary: Nephrectomy followed 15 Gy stereotactic body radiation by 4 weeks. General study findings and limits: Top tumor clonotypes rose in blood 2 weeks post-radiation, then contracted.

This CDR3 has 14 amino acids. Germline CDR1 reads SGHTA; CDR2 reads FQGNSA. Trimming cost V 4 bases and J 4 bases, with 11 bases left between them. The repertoire was sequenced with immunoSEQ multiplex PCR; TCRdb's copy has only in-frame clones and lacks some. The profile covers 25,000 to 30,000 clones, with roughly 80% appearing a single time and 30% to 40% taken by the ten largest. A note on this clone: The antigen is undetermined.

The sample's time point: blood 2 weeks post-SBRT. Specified treatment: 15 Gy SBRT to primary tumor, nephrectomy 4 weeks later. After SBRT, blood was collected at 2 and 4 weeks, plus baseline. The tumor was a clear cell renal cell carcinoma. This clonotype was obtained from a man aged 55 to 70 with renal cell carcinoma. The rearrangement links TRBV7-2 to TRBJ2-1; D perhaps matches TRBD2 (6 bases). The starting material was blood, obtained from a patient whose treatment included radiotherapy and nephrectomy. The CDR3 here is CASSSIGGYNEQFF. CDR3 bases: TGTGCCAGCAGCTCTATCGGAGGGTACAATGAGCAGTTCTTC.